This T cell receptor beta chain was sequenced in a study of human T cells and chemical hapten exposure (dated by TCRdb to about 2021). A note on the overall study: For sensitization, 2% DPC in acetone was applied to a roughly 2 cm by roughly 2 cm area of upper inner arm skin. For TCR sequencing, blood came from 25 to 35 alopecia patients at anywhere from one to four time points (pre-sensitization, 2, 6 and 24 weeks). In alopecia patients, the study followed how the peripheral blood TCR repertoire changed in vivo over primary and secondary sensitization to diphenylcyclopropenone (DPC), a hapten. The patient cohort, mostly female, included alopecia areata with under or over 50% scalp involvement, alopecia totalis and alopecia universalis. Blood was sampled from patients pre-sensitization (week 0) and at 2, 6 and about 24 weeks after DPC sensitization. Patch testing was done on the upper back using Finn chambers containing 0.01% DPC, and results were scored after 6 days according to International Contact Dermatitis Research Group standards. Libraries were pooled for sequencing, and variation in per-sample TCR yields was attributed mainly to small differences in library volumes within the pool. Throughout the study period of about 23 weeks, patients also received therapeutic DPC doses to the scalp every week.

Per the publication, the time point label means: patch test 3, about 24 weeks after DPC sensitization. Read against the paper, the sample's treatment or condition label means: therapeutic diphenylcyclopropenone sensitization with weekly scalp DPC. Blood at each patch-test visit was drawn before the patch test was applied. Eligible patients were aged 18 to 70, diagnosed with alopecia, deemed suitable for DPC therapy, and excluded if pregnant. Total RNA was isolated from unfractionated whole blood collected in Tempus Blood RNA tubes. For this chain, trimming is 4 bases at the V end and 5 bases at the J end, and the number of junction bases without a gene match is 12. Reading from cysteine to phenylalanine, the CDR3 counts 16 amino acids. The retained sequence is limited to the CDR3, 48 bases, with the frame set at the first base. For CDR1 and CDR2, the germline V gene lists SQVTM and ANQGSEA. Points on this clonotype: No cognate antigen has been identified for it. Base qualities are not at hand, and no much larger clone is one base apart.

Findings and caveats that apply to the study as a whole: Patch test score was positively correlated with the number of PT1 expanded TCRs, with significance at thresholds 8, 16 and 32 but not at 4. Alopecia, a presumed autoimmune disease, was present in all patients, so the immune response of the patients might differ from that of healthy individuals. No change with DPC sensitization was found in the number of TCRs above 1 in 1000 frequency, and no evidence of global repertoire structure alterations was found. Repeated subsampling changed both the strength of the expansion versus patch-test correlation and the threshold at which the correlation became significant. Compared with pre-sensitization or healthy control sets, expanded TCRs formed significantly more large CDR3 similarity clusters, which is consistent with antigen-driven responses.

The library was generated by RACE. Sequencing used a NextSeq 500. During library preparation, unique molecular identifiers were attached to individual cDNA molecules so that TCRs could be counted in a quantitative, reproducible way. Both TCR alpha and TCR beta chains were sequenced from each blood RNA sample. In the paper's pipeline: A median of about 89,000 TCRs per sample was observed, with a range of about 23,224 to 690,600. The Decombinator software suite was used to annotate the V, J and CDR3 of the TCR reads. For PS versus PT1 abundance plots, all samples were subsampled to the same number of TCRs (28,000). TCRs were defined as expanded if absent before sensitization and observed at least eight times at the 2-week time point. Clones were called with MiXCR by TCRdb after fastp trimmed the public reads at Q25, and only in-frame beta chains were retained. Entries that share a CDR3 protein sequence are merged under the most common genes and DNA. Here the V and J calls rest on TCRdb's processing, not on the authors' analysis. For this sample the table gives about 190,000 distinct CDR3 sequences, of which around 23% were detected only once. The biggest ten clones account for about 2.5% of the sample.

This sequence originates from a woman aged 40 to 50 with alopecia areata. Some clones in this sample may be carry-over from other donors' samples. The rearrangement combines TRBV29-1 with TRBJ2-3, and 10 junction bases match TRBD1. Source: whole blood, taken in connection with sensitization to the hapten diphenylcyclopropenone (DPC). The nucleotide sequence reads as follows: TGCAGCGTTGGGGTCGACAGGGGGCCATCCGGAGATACGCAGTATTTT. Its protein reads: CSVGVDRGPSGDTQYF.